Given below is one T cell receptor beta chain in context. Its specificity is not known. V lost 3 bases to trimming and J lost 1 base, with 10 bases between them. The germline V gene has CDR1 ENHRY and CDR2 SYGVKD. This CDR3 has 14 residues. The data originate from a study of cytomegalovirus exposure and HLA in healthy donors. Overall study results and limits: The finding came from a later analysis; first-cohort TCR clusters tended to co-occur in the roughly 110 validation repertoires. Reported performance of the classifier showed diagnosis of cytomegalovirus status with high specificity and sensitivity. Many donors carried some public TCRs, although rarity characterized most TCR sequences. A few CMV-associated chains were confirmed in vitro to be specific for CMV antigens.

Sequenced by immunoSEQ multiplex PCR; TCRdb stores in-frame clones only, minus some. The repertoire has approximately 300,000 clones, 86% of them found once; the top ten carry more than 0.8%. The chain joins TRBV10-3 to TRBJ2-7; D possibly corresponds to TRBD1 (5 bases). Input material: PBMCs. This receptor was identified in a young woman in good health and CMV-seronegative. CDR3 loop: CAISDGAGSYEQYF. As DNA, the CDR3 is TGTGCCATCAGTGATGGGGCAGGTTCCTACGAGCAGTACTTC.